The 29 T cell receptor beta chains reported below all come from one sample, sequenced in a study of cytomegalovirus exposure and HLA in healthy donors. The PCR used 60 Vbeta and 13 Jbeta primers. The method was immunoSEQ multiplex PCR; TCRdb's version includes in-frame clones alone and lacks a portion of them. The profile shows roughly 180,000 clones, 80% to 90% of them singletons. Sequencing used PBMCs. All receptors come from a girl aged 2 to 10 in good health and CMV-seropositive.

The CDR3 nucleotides read TGTGCCAGTAGTATCCAAGCCTTAAGGACAGGGGGCCCACCCCTCCACTTT. It translates to CASSIQALRTGGPPLHF. V is TRBV19 and J is TRBJ1-6, with 11 bases fitting TRBD1. This CDR3 contains 17 residues. Germline CDR1 LNHDA, CDR2 SQIVND (reference sequence). V shed 3 bases and J 11 bases; nucleotides not matched to a gene: 12.

The chain uses TRBV6-1 and TRBJ1-4; unclear D gene. CDR3 length: 15 amino acids. Germline V gene data show CDR1 as MNHNS and CDR2 as SASEGT. Between the trimmed V and J ends, which lost 7 bases and 4 bases, there was a span of 16 bases. For the CDR3, the DNA is TGTGCCAGCAAAGACGGAGCTGCCCTTAATGAAAAACTGTTTTTT. Translation: CASKDGAALNEKLFF.

The V gene is TRBV15, the J gene TRBJ2-7, with D uncertain. Trimming left V 6 bases short and J 3 bases short, with 12 bases between. There are 13 residues in the CDR3. CDR1 and CDR2 from the germline V gene are LNHNV and YYDKDF (reference sequence). The CDR3 sequence: CATRSTANYEQYF. The CDR3 DNA is TGTGCCACCAGGTCAACTGCCAACTACGAGCAGTACTTC.

This chain uses TRBV30 with TRBJ2-4, with 7 nucleotides matching TRBD2. The length of the CDR3 is 13 residues. After removal of 2 bases from V and 8 bases from J, the junction contained 6 bases not matched to a gene. The V gene's germline CDR1 is GTSNPN and CDR2 SVGIG (reference sequence). The CDR3 bases are TGTGCCTGGAGTAGGGGAGGGGCGGACATTCAGTACTTC. Encoded protein: CAWSRGGADIQYF.

This clone was seen only once. In DNA, the CDR3 is TGTGCCAGCAGGTTGACCAAACGCGACAGGGATCGCGTCACTGAAGCTTTCTTT. It specifies CASRLTKRDRDRVTEAFF. This chain links TRBV5-6 with TRBJ1-1, with TRBD1 matching 7 bases. Germline values: CDR1 SGHDT, CDR2 YYEEEE. Trimming at V came to 5 bases and at J to 4 bases, leaving 20 bases not matched to a gene. The CDR3 has 18 amino acids. Based on the CDR3 plus reference TRBV5-6 and TRBJ1-1, the full variable domain is DAGVTQSPTHLIKTRGQQVTLRCSPKSGHDTVSWYQQALGQGPQFIFQYYEEEERQRGNFPDRFSGHQFPNYSSELNVNALLLGDSALYLCASRLTKRDRDRVTEAFFGQGTRLTVV.

The chain combines TRBV19 with TRBJ1-5; TRBD1 matches at 10 bases. V was clipped by 7 bases and J by 4 bases; unmatched bases: 7. The CDR3 has 15 residues. Germline V lookup: CDR1 LNHDA, CDR2 SQIVND (reference sequence). The CDR3 DNA sequence: TGTGCCAGTACCTCGGGACAGGGGCTGAATCAGCCCCAGCATTTT. This sequence encodes CASTSGQGLNQPQHF.

The V gene is TRBV4-2, the J gene TRBJ2-1, with 9 bases that match TRBD2. Trimming cost V 4 bases and J 3 bases; bases outside gene matches: 10. From germline, CDR1 is LGHNA and CDR2 YNFKEQ. This CDR3 has 17 residues. CDR3 region: CASSRPGASGIYNEQFF. The CDR3 DNA follows: TGTGCCAGCAGCCGTCCGGGAGCTAGCGGGATCTACAATGAGCAGTTCTTC.

This chain links TRBV13 with TRBJ2-7; D is uncertain. Trimming pared 0 bases from V and 1 base from J, leaving 4 bases between. From germline, CDR1 is PRHDT and CDR2 FYEKMQ (reference sequence). The CDR3 consists of 13 residues. Here the CDR3 reads CASSLGQSYEQYF. CDR3 bases: TGTGCCAGCAGCTTAGGACAGTCCTACGAGCAGTACTTC.

The rearrangement joins TRBV5-6 to TRBJ2-7; no reliable D call. Germline loops: CDR1 SGHDT, CDR2 YYEEEE. V lost 0 bases to trimming and J lost 6 bases, with 4 bases between them. This CDR3 region has 11 residues. This CDR3 is CASSLAVEQYF. The CDR3 region has the DNA TGTGCCAGCAGCTTGGCCGTCGAGCAGTACTTC.

The gene calls are TRBV19 and TRBJ2-2, with TRBD1 identical over 7 bases. Losses at the gene ends were 7 bases for V and 7 bases for J; bases not matched to a gene: 12. Germline CDR1 and CDR2: LNHDA and SQIVND (reference sequence). The CDR3 contains 15 residues. The DNA for the CDR3 is TGTGCCAGTACCAGCTCGACAGGGACGGGCGGGGAGCTGTTTTTT. Translated: CASTSSTGTGGELFF. Filled out from reference TRBV19 and TRBJ2-2, the complete variable domain reads DGGITQSPKYLFRKEGQNVTLSCEQNLNHDAMYWYRQDPGQGLRLIYYSQIVNDFQKGDIAEGYSVSREKKESFPLTVTSAQKNPTAFYLCASTSSTGTGGELFFGEGSRLTVL.

The V call is TRBV7-2, the J call TRBJ1-2; D possibly corresponds to TRBD1 (5 bases). The CDR3 runs to 15 residues. Germline V gene sequence: CDR1 SGHTA, CDR2 FQGNSA. Trimming took 8 bases from V and 7 from J, leaving 23 bases between them. CDR3 nucleotide sequence: TGTGCCAGCCAATCGGTTGGGACTATTCCTTGTGGCTACACCTTC. Amino acid sequence: CASQSVGTIPCGYTF.

V usage is TRBV5-1 and J usage is TRBJ2-1; 9 bases agree with TRBD1. The length of the CDR3 is 15 residues. With V trimmed by 3 bases and J by 4 bases, 5 bases remained unmatched. The germline CDR1 and CDR2 sequences are SGHRS and YFSETQ. The CDR3, as DNA: TGCGCCAGCAGCTCCGGGGACAGGGTGTACAATGAGCAGTTCTTC. It specifies CASSSGDRVYNEQFF.

The chain recombines TRBV14 with TRBJ1-5, with D possibly TRBD1 on 5 matching bases. Trimming pared 2 bases from V and 4 bases from J, leaving 6 bases between. Looked up from germline, CDR1 is SGHDN and CDR2 is FVKESK. The CDR3 has 13 residues. The CDR3 region has the DNA TGTGCCAGCAGCCAACAGGGAAATCAGCCCCAGCATTTT. Its translation: CASSQQGNQPQHF.

This clone came up a few times. The gene calls are TRBV29-1 and TRBJ1-1; no clear D. Germline V gene data show CDR1 as SQVTM and CDR2 as ANQGSEA. V gave up 7 bases and J gave up 1 base, with 13 bases separating them. The CDR3 contains 13 residues. The CDR3 is CSGGAARNTEAFF. CDR3 sequence (DNA): TGCAGCGGGGGAGCTGCAAGGAACACTGAAGCTTTCTTT.

The gene calls are TRBV11-2 and TRBJ2-7, with a tentative D call TRBD1 (5 bases). Per the germline V gene, CDR1 is SGHAT and CDR2 is FQNNGV. This CDR3 has 15 amino acids. V was cut by 2 bases and J by 3 bases, with 14 bases left in between. The CDR3 DNA is TGTGCCAGCAGCTTAACTACCGGACAACGCTACGAGCAGTACTTC. Protein sequence: CASSLTTGQRYEQYF.

The chain is built from TRBV7-9 and TRBJ2-3, with TRBD2 identical over 8 bases. Germline CDR1 and CDR2: SEHNR and FQNEAQ (reference sequence). The CDR3 totals 14 residues. Here the CDR3 DNA reads TGTGCGGGGGGGCAAGCGGGAGATGTAGATACGCAGTATTTT. Protein sequence: CAGGQAGDVDTQYF.

V gene TRBV27 combines with J gene TRBJ2-3, with TRBD1 matching over 9 bases. Germline CDR1 and CDR2: MNHEY and SMNVEV (reference sequence). CDR3 size: 11 residues. With V trimmed by 8 bases and J by 9 bases, 3 bases remained unmatched. CDR3 DNA sequence: TGTGCCAGCCGACAGGGGGGCACGCAGTATTTT. As protein: CASRQGGTQYF.

The J gene is TRBJ1-6, the V gene TRBV25-1; the D is unclear. The V and J ends lost 4 bases and 6 bases respectively, with 13 bases between them. Per the germline V gene, CDR1 is MGHDK and CDR2 is SYGVNS. This CDR3 is 15 amino acids long. The CDR3 here is CASSANRGLNSPLHF. The CDR3 DNA reads TGTGCCAGCAGTGCCAACCGCGGACTTAATTCACCCCTCCACTTT.

J is TRBJ2-7 and V is TRBV6-5; possible D gene TRBD2, 5 bases. CDR1 is MNHEY and CDR2 is SVGAGI in the germline V gene. The length of the CDR3 is 12 residues. V was clipped by 5 bases and J by 10 bases, with 15 bases between them. The CDR3 DNA is TGTGCCAGCAGTGAACTGGCGGGCGGACAGTACTTC. As protein: CASSELAGGQYF.

This chain connects TRBV5-1 to TRBJ2-7; D may be TRBD1 (6 bases). V was trimmed by 4 bases and J by 7 bases, leaving 21 bases between them. In germline, CDR1 is SGHRS, CDR2 YFSETQ. This CDR3 has 15 amino acids. This chain's CDR3 is CASSNRVLALGEQYF. The CDR3 DNA reads TGCGCCAGCAGCAACAGGGTACTGGCCTTGGGTGAGCAGTACTTC.

Turning to this clone: Its ends do not fully match the called genes, so a read error is possible. The same CDR3 can be traced to other DNA sequences in this sample. The CDR3 here is CASSEWGAREAFF. The CDR3 DNA reads as TGTGCCAGCAGTGAATGGGGGGCGCGGGAGGCTTTCTTC. The rearrangement joins TRBV6-1 to TRBJ1-1, with D perhaps matching TRBD1 (6 bases). Germline loops: CDR1 MNHNS, CDR2 SASEGT. The CDR3 covers 13 residues.

The chain uses TRBV13 and TRBJ2-1; possibly TRBD1 for D (5 bases). The CDR3 length is 15 residues. Germline V gene data show CDR1 as PRHDT and CDR2 as FYEKMQ (reference sequence). Between the trimmed V and J ends, which lost 1 base and 6 bases, there was a span of 13 bases. CDR3 bases: TGTGCCAGCAGCTTAGCAGGGTTCTCGGGCAATGAGCAGTTCTTC. Its translation is CASSLAGFSGNEQFF.

V gene TRBV30 combines with J gene TRBJ2-3; TRBD1 aligns across 12 bases. Germline V gene data show CDR1 as GTSNPN and CDR2 as SVGIG (reference sequence). The J segment lost 5 bases and the V segment lost 6 bases, leaving 6 bases of the junction unmatched. The CDR3 extends over 14 amino acids. CDR3 sequence (DNA): TGTGCCTGTCAGGGACAGGGGGCGGTAGATACGCAGTATTTT. It is translated as CACQGQGAVDTQYF.

The chain combines TRBV5-4 with TRBJ2-1, with TRBD1 identical over 12 bases. The CDR3 length is 16 residues. The germline gives CDR1 SGHNT, CDR2 YYREEE (reference sequence). V lost 4 bases and J lost 7; bases outside the gene matches: 9. The CDR3 DNA reads TGTGCCAGCAGCCCTCCGGGACAGGGGGCGCGGAATGAGCAGTTCTTC. This gives the protein CASSPPGQGARNEQFF.

V and J are TRBV28 and TRBJ1-4; D uncertain. Trimming removed 2 bases from V and 4 bases from J, with 5 bases in between. The CDR3 extends over 13 amino acids. The germline CDR1 and CDR2 sequences are MDHEN and SYDVKM. The DNA for the CDR3 is TGTGCCAGCAGTTTAAACAGTAATGAAAAACTGTTTTTT. Translating it yields CASSLNSNEKLFF.

V gene TRBV30 combines with J gene TRBJ1-1; unclear D gene. V lost 3 bases to trimming and J lost 1 base, with 9 bases between them. CDR1 and CDR2 (germline): GTSNPN, SVGIG (reference sequence). The CDR3 is 13 residues long. This chain's CDR3 is CAWSPSWNTEAFF. CDR3 coding DNA: TGTGCCTGGAGCCCCTCGTGGAACACTGAAGCTTTCTTT.

The chain carries TRBV28 and TRBJ1-2, with 8 nucleotides matching TRBD1. From germline, CDR1 is MDHEN and CDR2 SYDVKM. This CDR3 has 14 residues. V was clipped by 3 bases and J by 6 bases; unmatched bases: 6. CDR3 bases: TGTGCCAGCAGTTTGGGGCAGGGGGCGGATGGCTACACCTTC. As protein: CASSLGQGADGYTF.

The chain is built from TRBV4-2 and TRBJ2-7; D remains unclear. Trimming took 4 bases from V and 6 from J, leaving 16 bases between them. This CDR3 is 14 amino acids long. From germline, CDR1 is LGHNA and CDR2 YNFKEQ. CDR3 amino acids: CASSPRTGRSEQYF. The CDR3 nucleotides read TGTGCCAGCAGCCCTCGAACCGGTCGATCCGAGCAGTACTTC.

The chain uses TRBV18 and TRBJ2-6; tentatively, D is TRBD2 (6 bases). V lost 0 bases to trimming and J lost 3 bases, with 15 bases between them. From germline, CDR1 is KGHSH and CDR2 LQKENI. This CDR3 has 18 amino acids. DNA of the CDR3: TGTGCCAGCTCACCACCGGTCCGGGGGTTAGGTGGGGCCAACGTCCTGACTTTC. Protein: CASSPPVRGLGGANVLTF.